This is a list of T cell receptor beta chains from one sample in a study of blood T cells in healthy people across ages. Each CDR3 protein gets one entry after TCRdb re-called the 5' RACE reads with MiXCR. Altogether fewer than 950,000 distinct CDR3 sequences are present, roughly 53% being singletons, with the ten largest covering under 50%. The sequencing sample was made of blood. These receptor sequences come from a man aged 80 or over in good health. Both conserved end residues are part of each CDR3. A D gene is named only where the DNA matches it firmly. Only part of the rows carry a size: once, few, many, or a class if the clone is expanded.

TRBV29-1	TRBD2	TRBJ2-1	few	CSVLGTSGRYRNEQFF	TGCAGCGTTCTGGGGACTAGCGGGAGGTACCGGAATGAGCAGTTCTTC
TRBV7-8	-	TRBJ2-1	-	CASSPGDNGQFF	TGTGCCAGCAGCCCCGGGGACAATGGGCAGTTCTTC
TRBV20-1	TRBD2	TRBJ2-1	few	CSASLASLEQFF	TGCAGTGCTTCACTAGCGTCTCTTGAGCAGTTCTTC
TRBV25-1	-	TRBJ1-2	-	CASRAAGAHGYTF	TGTGCCAGCCGGGCGGCGGGGGCACATGGCTACACCTTC
TRBV7-8	-	TRBJ1-2	-	CASSLRRAYGYTF	TGTGCCAGCAGCCTCCGCAGGGCATACGGCTACACCTTC
TRBV29-1	-	TRBJ1-2	-	CSVEDRGPSYGYTF	TGCAGCGTTGAAGACCGCGGACCGAGCTATGGCTACACCTTC
TRBV20-1	TRBD2	TRBJ2-3	-	CSGELAGGSSTDTQYF	TGCAGTGGGGAACTAGCGGGAGGGTCTAGCACAGATACGCAGTATTTT
TRBV7-3	TRBD2	TRBJ2-3	-	CASSLKAGGIPSTDTQYF	TGTGCCAGCAGCTTAAAGGCGGGAGGAATTCCTAGCACAGATACGCAGTATTTT
TRBV29-1	TRBD1	TRBJ1-2	few	CSVAGTETNYGYTF	TGCAGCGTTGCTGGGACAGAGACTAACTATGGCTACACCTTC
TRBV12-3/TRBV12-4	-	TRBJ2-7	-	CASSPLGHEQYF	TGTGCCAGCAGTCCCCTTGGGCACGAGCAGTACTTC
TRBV7-3	-	TRBJ2-3	many	CASSLTYTDTQYF	TGTGCCAGCAGCCTTACTTACACAGATACGCAGTATTTT
TRBV20-1	TRBD1	TRBJ1-1	-	CSARDGGGWTEAFF	TGCAGTGCTAGAGATGGAGGGGGCTGGACTGAAGCTTTCTTT
TRBV7-2	-	TRBJ2-5	-	CASSLVAAQETQYF	TGTGCCAGCAGCTTAGTAGCGGCTCAAGAGACCCAGTACTTC
TRBV6-1	-	TRBJ2-5	-	CASSESPGQINEQYF	TGTGCCAGCAGTGAAAGCCCGGGACAAATAAATGAGCAGTACTTC
TRBV6-5	TRBD1	TRBJ2-2	-	CASSPGTGYKDRELFF	TGTGCCAGCAGTCCCGGGACAGGGTATAAGGACCGGGAGCTGTTTTTT
TRBV18	-	TRBJ1-1	-	CASSPDYPGGEYGKNTEAFF	TGTGCCAGCTCACCGGACTACCCCGGGGGGGAGTATGGGAAGAACACTGAAGCTTTCTTT
TRBV20-1	-	TRBJ2-7	-	CSAQDSGSASYEQYF	TGCAGTGCGCAAGACAGCGGCTCCGCCTCTTACGAGCAGTACTTC
TRBV20-1	-	TRBJ2-5	few	CSALGTGLRVGETQYF	TGCAGTGCTCTGGGGACCGGGCTCCGGGTGGGAGAGACCCAGTACTTC
TRBV7-2	TRBD2	TRBJ2-5	-	CASSFGRLADTHRETQYF	TGTGCCAGCAGCTTCGGGCGTCTAGCGGACACCCACCGGGAGACCCAGTACTTC
TRBV25-1	TRBD2	TRBJ2-1	-	CASSRTSGSPYNEQFF	TGTGCCAGCAGTCGGACTAGCGGGTCCCCTTACAATGAGCAGTTCTTC
TRBV29-1	-	TRBJ1-2	few	CSVEVAGFYGYTF	TGCAGCGTTGAAGTTGCAGGGTTCTATGGCTACACCTTC
TRBV7-4	-	TRBJ2-4	-	CASSVSSSSSKNIQYF	TGTGCCAGCAGCGTATCGTCCTCGTCGAGCAAAAACATTCAGTACTTC
TRBV29-1	-	TRBJ2-7	-	CSYQSAGTYEQYF	TGCAGCTATCAGAGCGCAGGGACCTACGAGCAGTACTTC
TRBV11-2	TRBD2	TRBJ2-2	-	CASSFGTSGSGTGELFF	TGTGCCAGCAGCTTCGGGACTAGCGGGAGTGGCACCGGGGAGCTGTTTTTT
TRBV16	-	TRBJ1-5	-	CASRAPGATSNQPQHF	TGTGCCAGCAGAGCCCCAGGGGCGACGAGCAATCAGCCCCAGCATTTT
TRBV12-3/TRBV12-4	TRBD2	TRBJ2-7	-	CASNGEGYEQYF	TGTGCCAGCAATGGGGAGGGCTACGAGCAGTACTTC
TRBV10-3	-	TRBJ1-1	-	CAISDRGADSTEAFF	TGTGCCATCAGTGACCGGGGGGCAGACTCCACTGAAGCTTTCTTT